This T cell receptor beta chain was observed in a study of OX40 agonist ivuxolimab in advanced cancers. For the study at large: At just under 85% male, the cohort had a mean age of around 56 years, ranging from roughly 20 to 80. Of the patients, three showed partial responses, one with hepatocellular carcinoma and two with cutaneous melanoma. Earlier treatment with anti-PD-1, anti-PD-L1 or anti-CTLA-4 was permitted, and around 43% had received some. Study-wide findings and caveats: CD4+ and CD8+ blood T cells expanded clonally by week 6 at 0.1 to 3.0 mg/kg.

V shed 8 bases and J shed 10 bases, with 15 bases lying between them. Germline values: CDR1 SGHTA, CDR2 FQGNSA. This CDR3 is built from 13 residues. Clones were sequenced by immunoSEQ multiplex PCR, and TCRdb holds only the in-frame ones, with some missing. The data contain 75,000 to 95,000 clones, around 83% of them singletons. A word on this clone: No antigen is known for it.

This receptor was identified in an adult with an advanced solid tumor such as melanoma, head and neck, liver or kidney cancer. The chain combines TRBV7-2 with TRBJ1-6; D call uncertain. The specimen was CD4+ or CD8+ T cells sorted from blood, collected in a trial of the OX40 agonist ivuxolimab. In nucleotides, the CDR3 is TGTGCCAGCTTGCGGGTCGGAAACTCACCCCTCCACTTT. It is translated as CASLRVGNSPLHF.